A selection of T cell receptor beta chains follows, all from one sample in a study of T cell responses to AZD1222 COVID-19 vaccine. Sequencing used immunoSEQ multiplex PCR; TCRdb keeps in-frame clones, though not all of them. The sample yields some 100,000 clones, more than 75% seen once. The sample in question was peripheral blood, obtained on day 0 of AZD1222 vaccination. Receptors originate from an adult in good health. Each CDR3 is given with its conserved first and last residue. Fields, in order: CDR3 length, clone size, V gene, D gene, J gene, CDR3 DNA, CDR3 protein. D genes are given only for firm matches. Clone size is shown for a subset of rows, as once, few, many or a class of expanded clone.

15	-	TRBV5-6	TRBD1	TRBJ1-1	TGTGCCAGCAGCCTGCGGGGACAGGGCAACACTGAAGCTTTCTTT	CASSLRGQGNTEAFF
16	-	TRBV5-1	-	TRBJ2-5	TGCGCCAGCAGCTTGGTGGGCAGTGTCGGAGGAGAGACCCAGTACTTC	CASSLVGSVGGETQYF
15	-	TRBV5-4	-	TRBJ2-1	TGTGCCAGCAGCTCCGGGTACAGGGAGGGAGATGAGCAGTTCTTC	CASSSGYREGDEQFF
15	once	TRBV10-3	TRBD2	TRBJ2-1	TGTGCCATCAGTGAAGCGGGGGGGCGAGTGGATGAGCAGTTCTTC	CAISEAGGRVDEQFF
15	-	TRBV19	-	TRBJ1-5	TGTGCCAGTGCCTTGACCCGGGTGGGGGATCAGCCCCAGCATTTT	CASALTRVGDQPQHF
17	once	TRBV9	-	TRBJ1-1	TGTGCCAGCAGCGTAGCTCCGATAGGAGGGTTGAGCACTGAAGCTTTCTTT	CASSVAPIGGLSTEAFF
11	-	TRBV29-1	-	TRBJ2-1	TGCAGCGGGGCAGCCTACAATGAGCAGTTCTTC	CSGAAYNEQFF
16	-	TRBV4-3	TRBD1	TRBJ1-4	TGCGCCAGCAGCCGACTTCAGGGGGCAACTAATGAAAAACTGTTTTTT	CASSRLQGATNEKLFF
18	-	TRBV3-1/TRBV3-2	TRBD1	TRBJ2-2	TGTGCCAGCAGCCCAGGGTGGGGCCAGGGGGCGAACACCGGGGAGCTGTTTTTT	CASSPGWGQGANTGELFF
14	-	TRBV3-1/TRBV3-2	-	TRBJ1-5	TGTGCCAGCAGCCAAGTAGGGGGCAATCAGCCCCAGCATTTT	CASSQVGGNQPQHF
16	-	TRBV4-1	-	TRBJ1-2	TGCGCCAGCAGCCGGACCAACAGGGAGGCGAACTATGGCTACACCTTC	CASSRTNREANYGYTF
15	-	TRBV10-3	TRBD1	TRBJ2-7	TGTGCCATCAGTGACTCTGGACAGGGACCTAACGAGCAGTACTTC	CAISDSGQGPNEQYF
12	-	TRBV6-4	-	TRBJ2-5	TGTGCCAGCAGTGACGAGTCGTTTTTACCTTACTTC	CASSDESFLPYF
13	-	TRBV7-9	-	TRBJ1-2	TGTGCCAGCACTTCCACTCCTAACTATGGCTACACCTTC	CASTSTPNYGYTF
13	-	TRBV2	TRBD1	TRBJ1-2	TGTGCCAGCAGTGAATTGCAGGGGGATGGCTACACCTTC	CASSELQGDGYTF
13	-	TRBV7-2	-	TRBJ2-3	TGTGCCAGCAGCTTCGGGCTCACAGATACGCAGTATTTT	CASSFGLTDTQYF
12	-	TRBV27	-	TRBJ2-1	TGTGCCACCATGGACTATTACAATGAGCAGTTCTTC	CATMDYYNEQFF
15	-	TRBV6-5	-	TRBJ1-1	TGTGCCAGCAGTTTACAGGGACGCGCGAACACTGAAGCTTTCTTT	CASSLQGRANTEAFF
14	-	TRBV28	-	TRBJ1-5	TGTGCCAGCAGCCCCCCGTTGGGAAGACAGCCCCAGCATTTT	CASSPPLGRQPQHF
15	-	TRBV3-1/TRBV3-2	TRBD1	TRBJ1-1	TGTGCCAGCAGCCAAGCTACAGGGGTTCGGACTGAAGCTTTCTTT	CASSQATGVRTEAFF
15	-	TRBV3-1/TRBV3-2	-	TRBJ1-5	TGTGCCAGCAGCCAGGCTAGGGGCAGCAATCAGCCCCAGCATTTT	CASSQARGSNQPQHF
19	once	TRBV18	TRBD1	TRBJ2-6	TGTGCCAGCTCACGAACCCTGGACAGGGGTGGCTCTGGGGCCAACGTCCTGACTTTC	CASSRTLDRGGSGANVLTF
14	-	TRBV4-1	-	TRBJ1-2	TGCGCCAGCCGCCAAGGGGACGGACGCTATGGCTACACCTTC	CASRQGDGRYGYTF
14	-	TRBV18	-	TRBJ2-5	TGTGCCAGCTCACACGACAGCAATCAAGAGACCCAGTACTTC	CASSHDSNQETQYF
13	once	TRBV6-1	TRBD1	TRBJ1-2	TGTGCCAGCAGTGAGACAGGGGAGCGCGGCTACACCTTC	CASSETGERGYTF
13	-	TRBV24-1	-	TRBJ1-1	TGTGCCACCAGTGCCCCAGAGAACACTGAAGCTTTCTTT	CATSAPENTEAFF